This T cell receptor (beta chain) was recovered during a study of shared clonotypes between healthy human individuals. The CDR3 loop spans 14 amino acids. Germline V CDR1 and CDR2: SGHRS, YFSETQ. The junction had 4 bases not matched to a gene; V was cut back by 5 bases and J by 3 bases. Repertoires were generated with immunoSEQ multiplex PCR, while TCRdb's copy carries only in-frame clones and drops some. Among around 2.5 million clones listed, under 95% were seen once. The sample was naive CD4+ T cells from PBMCs. Subset here: CD45RA+ positively selected. The chain recombines TRBV5-1 with TRBJ2-7; 11 bases fit TRBD1. This clonotype was sampled from a man aged 18-30 years in good health. Some clones in this sample may be carry-over from other donors' samples. The CDR3 loop is CASSRDRGDYEQYF. For the CDR3, the DNA is TGCGCCAGCAGTAGGGACAGGGGGGACTACGAGCAGTACTTC.